Listed here is a single T cell receptor beta chain. Its target is unknown. The junction differs from germline at one of its ends, possibly a read error. This specimen comes from a study of cytomegalovirus exposure and HLA in healthy donors. The study ran its PCR with 60 Vbeta and 13 Jbeta primers. Measured with immunoSEQ multiplex PCR; TCRdb has only the in-frame clones, and not every one. The sample has about 130,000 clones; roughly 78% are singletons. Germline CDR1 SEHNR, CDR2 FQNEAQ (reference sequence). The CDR3 consists of 12 residues. As for the donors, each was a healthy bone marrow donor. Study conclusions and caveats: Later on, a genetic analysis was performed. It linked a missense variant in DCLRE1C with V- and J-gene trimming of TCR beta.

The sample comprised PBMCs. The chain links TRBV7-9 to TRBJ1-4; TRBD1 might be the D (5 bases). The receptor comes from a man aged 25-45 years in good health and CMV-seronegative. The DNA for the CDR3 is TGTTCCAGCGCCCGACAGAATGAAAAACTGTTTTTT. It codes for CSSARQNEKLFF.